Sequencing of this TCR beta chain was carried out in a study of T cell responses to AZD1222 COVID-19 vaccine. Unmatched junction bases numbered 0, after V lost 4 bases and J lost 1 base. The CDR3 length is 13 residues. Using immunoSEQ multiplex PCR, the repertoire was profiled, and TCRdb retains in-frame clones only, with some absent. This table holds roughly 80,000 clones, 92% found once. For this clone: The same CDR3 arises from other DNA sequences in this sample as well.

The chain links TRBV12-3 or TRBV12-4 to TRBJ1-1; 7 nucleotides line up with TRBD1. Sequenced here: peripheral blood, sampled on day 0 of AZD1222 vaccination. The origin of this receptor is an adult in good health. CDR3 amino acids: CASSWDRNTEAFF. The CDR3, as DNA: TGTGCCAGCAGTTGGGACAGGAACACTGAAGCTTTCTTT.